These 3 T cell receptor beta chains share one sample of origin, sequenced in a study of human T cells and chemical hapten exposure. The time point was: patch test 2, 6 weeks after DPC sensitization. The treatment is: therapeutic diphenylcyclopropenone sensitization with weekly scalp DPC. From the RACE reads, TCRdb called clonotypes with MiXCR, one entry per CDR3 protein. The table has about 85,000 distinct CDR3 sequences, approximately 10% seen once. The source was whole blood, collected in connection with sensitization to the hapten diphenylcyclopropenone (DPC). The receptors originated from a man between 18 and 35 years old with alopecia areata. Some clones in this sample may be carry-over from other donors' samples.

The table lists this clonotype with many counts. The CDR3 nucleotides read TGTGCAAGTCGCTTAGTGGTCCGACTAGCGGGGGTACGTGATCCCAATGAGCAGTTCTTC. This sequence encodes CASRLVVRLAGVRDPNEQFF. The chain joins TRBV12-2 to TRBJ2-1; TRBD2, the D gene given by the table, was not confirmed from the DNA. TRBV12-2 represents a pseudogene. The CDR3 has 20 amino acids.

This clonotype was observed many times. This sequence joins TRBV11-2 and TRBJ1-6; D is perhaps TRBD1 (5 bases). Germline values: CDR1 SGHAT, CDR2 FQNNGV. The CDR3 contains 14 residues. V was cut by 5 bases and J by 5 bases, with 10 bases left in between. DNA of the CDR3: TGTGCCAGCAGCCGCGGGGGAAATAATTCACCCCTCCACTTT. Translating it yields CASSRGGNNSPLHF. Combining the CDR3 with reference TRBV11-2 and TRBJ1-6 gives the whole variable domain EAGVAQSPRYKIIEKRQSVAFWCNPISGHATLYWYQQILGQGPKLLIQFQNNGVVDDSQLPKDRFSAERLKGVDSTLKIQPAKLEDSAVYLCASSRGGNNSPLHFGNGTRLTVT.

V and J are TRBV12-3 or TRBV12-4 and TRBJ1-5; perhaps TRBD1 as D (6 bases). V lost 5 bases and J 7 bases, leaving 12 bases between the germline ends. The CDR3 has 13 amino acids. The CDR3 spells CASSPRQDQPQHF. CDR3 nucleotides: TGTGCCAGCAGTCCGCGACAGGACCAGCCCCAGCATTTT.